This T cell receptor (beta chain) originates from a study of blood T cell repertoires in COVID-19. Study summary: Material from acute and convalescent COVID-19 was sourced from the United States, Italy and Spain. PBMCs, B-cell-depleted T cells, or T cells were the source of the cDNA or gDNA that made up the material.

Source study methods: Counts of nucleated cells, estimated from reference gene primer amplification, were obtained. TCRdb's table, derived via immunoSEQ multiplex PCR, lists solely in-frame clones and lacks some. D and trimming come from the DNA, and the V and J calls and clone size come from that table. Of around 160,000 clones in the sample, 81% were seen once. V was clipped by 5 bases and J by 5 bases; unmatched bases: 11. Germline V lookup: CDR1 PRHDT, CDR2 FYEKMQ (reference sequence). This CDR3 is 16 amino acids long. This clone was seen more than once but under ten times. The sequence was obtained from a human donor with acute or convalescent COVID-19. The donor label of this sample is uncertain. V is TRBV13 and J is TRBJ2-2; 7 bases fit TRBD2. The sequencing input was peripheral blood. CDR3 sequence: CASSAVGGGPTGELFF. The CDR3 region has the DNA TGTGCCAGCAGCGCAGTGGGCGGGGGACCTACCGGGGAGCTGTTTTTT.